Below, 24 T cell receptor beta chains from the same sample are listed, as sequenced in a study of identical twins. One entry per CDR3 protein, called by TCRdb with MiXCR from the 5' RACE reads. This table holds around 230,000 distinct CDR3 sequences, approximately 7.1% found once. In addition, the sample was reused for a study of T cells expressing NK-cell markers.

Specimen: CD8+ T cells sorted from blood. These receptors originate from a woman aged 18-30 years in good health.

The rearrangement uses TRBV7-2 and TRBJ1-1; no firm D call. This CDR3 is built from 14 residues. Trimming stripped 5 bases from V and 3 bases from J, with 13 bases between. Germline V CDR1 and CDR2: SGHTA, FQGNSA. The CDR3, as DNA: TGTGCCAGCAGCCCCGTAGGACTGTACACTGAAGCTTTCTTT. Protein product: CASSPVGLYTEAFF.

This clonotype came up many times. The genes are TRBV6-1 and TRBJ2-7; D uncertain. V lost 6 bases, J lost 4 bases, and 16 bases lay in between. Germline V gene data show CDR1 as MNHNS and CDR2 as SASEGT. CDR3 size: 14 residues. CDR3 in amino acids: CASSTTPELYEQYF. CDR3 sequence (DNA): TGTGCCAGCAGCACTACCCCCGAACTTTACGAGCAGTACTTC.

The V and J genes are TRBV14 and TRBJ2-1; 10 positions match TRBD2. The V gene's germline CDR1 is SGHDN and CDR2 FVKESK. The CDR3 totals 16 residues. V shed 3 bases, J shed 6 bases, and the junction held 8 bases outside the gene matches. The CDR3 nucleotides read TGTGCCAGCAGCCAGGAACTAGCGGGAAGGGGCAATGAGCAGTTCTTC. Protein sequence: CASSQELAGRGNEQFF.

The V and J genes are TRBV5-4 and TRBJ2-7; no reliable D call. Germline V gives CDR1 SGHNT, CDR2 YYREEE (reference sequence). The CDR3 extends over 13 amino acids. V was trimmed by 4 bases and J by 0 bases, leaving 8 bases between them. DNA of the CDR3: TGTGCCAGCAGCCCCATGGGCTCCTACGAGCAGTACTTC. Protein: CASSPMGSYEQYF.

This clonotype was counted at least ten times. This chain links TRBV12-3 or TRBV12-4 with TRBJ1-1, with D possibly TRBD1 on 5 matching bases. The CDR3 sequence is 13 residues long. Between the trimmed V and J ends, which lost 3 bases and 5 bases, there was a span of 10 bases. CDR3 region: CASSFNGGTEAFF. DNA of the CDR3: TGTGCCAGCAGTTTTAACGGGGGGACTGAAGCTTTCTTT.

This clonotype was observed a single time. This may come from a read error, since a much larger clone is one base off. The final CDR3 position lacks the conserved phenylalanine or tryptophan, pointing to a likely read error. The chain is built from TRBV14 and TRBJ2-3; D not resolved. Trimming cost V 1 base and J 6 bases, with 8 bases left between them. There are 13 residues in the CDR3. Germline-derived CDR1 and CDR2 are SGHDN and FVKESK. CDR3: CASSQVGSDTQYS. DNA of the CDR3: TGTGCCAGCAGCCAAGTTGGGTCGGATACGCAGTATTCT.

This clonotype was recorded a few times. This chain's CDR3 is CAWSVSGIEAFF. CDR3 DNA: TGTGCCTGGAGTGTATCAGGGATTGAAGCTTTCTTT. The rearrangement uses TRBV30 and TRBJ1-1, with D possibly TRBD1 on 5 matching bases. The V end was cut by 0 bases, the J end by 7 bases, with 9 bases between. In germline, CDR1 is GTSNPN, CDR2 SVGIG (reference sequence). The CDR3 contains 12 residues.

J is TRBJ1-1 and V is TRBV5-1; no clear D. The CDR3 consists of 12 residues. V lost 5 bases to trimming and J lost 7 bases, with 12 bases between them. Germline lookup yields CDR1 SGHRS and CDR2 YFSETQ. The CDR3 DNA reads TGCGCCAGCAGAACTGACAAATTTGAAGCTTTCTTT. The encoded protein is CASRTDKFEAFF.

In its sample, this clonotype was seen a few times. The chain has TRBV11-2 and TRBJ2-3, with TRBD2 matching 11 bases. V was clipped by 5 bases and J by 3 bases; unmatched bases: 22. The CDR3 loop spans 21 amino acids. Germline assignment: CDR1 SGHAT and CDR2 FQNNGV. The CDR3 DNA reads TGTGCCAGCAGCCGGGGCGACAGGGAACTAGCGGGGGTTCCGGGAACAGATACGCAGTATTTT. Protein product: CASSRGDRELAGVPGTDTQYF.

CDR3 sequence (DNA): TGTGCCAGCAGCGGAGATAGCGGGAGCGGAGAGACCCAGTACTTC. This sequence encodes CASSGDSGSGETQYF. V is TRBV9 and J is TRBJ2-5; 9 nucleotides match TRBD2. With V trimmed by 3 bases and J by 4 bases, 7 bases remained unmatched. The CDR3 totals 15 residues. CDR1 is SGDLS, CDR2 YYNGEE, per germline.

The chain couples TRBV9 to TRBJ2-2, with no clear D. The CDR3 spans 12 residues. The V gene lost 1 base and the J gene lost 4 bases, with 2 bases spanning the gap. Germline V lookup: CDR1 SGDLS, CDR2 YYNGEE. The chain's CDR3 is CASSVSTGELFF. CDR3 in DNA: TGTGCCAGCAGCGTAAGCACCGGGGAGCTGTTTTTT.

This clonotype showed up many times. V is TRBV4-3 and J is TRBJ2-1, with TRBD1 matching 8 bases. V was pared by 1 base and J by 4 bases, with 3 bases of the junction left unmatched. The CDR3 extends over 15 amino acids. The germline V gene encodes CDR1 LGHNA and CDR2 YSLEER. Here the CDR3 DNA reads TGCGCCAGCAGCCAAGCGGACAGGGATTACAATGAGCAGTTCTTC. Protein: CASSQADRDYNEQFF.

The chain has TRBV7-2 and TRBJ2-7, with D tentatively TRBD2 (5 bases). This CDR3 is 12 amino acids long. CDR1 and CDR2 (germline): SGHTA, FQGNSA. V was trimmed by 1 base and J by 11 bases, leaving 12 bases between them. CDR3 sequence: CASSLVASSKYF. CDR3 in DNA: TGTGCCAGCAGCTTAGTGGCTAGCTCAAAGTACTTC.

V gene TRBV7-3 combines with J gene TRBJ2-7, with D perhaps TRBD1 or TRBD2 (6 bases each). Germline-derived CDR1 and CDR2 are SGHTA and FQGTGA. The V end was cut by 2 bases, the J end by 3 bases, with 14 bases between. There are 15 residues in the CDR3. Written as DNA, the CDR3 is TGTGCCAGCAGCTTAGGAGTAGGGGGAGGCTACGAGCAGTACTTC. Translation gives CASSLGVGGGYEQYF.

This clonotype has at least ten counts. The CDR3 DNA is TGTGCCAGCAGTCTTTCGACAGGGTTTCGCTACGAGCAGTACTTC. Translation: CASSLSTGFRYEQYF. This chain uses TRBV27 with TRBJ2-7; TRBD1 matches 7 bases. CDR3 length: 15 residues. Germline loops: CDR1 MNHEY, CDR2 SMNVEV (reference sequence). V gave up 5 bases and J gave up 3 bases; unmatched junction bases: 10.

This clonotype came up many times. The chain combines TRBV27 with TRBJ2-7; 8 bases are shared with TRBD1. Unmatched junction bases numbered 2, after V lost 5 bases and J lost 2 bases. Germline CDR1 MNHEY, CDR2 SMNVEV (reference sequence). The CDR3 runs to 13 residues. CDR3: CASSGRGPYEQYF. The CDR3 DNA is TGTGCCAGCAGTGGCAGGGGGCCCTACGAGCAGTACTTC.

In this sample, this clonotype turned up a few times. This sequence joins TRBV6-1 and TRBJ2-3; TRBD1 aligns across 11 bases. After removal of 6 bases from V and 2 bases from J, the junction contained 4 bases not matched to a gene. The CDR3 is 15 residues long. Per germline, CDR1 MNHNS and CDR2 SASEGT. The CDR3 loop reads CASSGQGADTDTQYF. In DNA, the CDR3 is TGTGCCAGCAGCGGACAGGGGGCCGACACAGATACGCAGTATTTT.

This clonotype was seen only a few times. For the CDR3, the DNA is TGCGCCAGCAGCTTTAATAGTAGGTTGGTAGGTACTGAAGCTTTCTTT. Its translation is CASSFNSRLVGTEAFF. The rearrangement links TRBV5-1 to TRBJ1-1; D uncertain. CDR1 is SGHRS, CDR2 YFSETQ, per germline. Trimming took off 2 bases at V and 5 bases at J, with 19 bases between the two ends. The CDR3 contains 16 residues.

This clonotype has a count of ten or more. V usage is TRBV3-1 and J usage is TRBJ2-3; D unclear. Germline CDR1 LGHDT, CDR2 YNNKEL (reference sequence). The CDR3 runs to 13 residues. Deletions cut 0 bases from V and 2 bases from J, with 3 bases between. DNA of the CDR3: TGTGCCAGCAGCCAAGAATTCACAGATACGCAGTATTTT. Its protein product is CASSQEFTDTQYF.

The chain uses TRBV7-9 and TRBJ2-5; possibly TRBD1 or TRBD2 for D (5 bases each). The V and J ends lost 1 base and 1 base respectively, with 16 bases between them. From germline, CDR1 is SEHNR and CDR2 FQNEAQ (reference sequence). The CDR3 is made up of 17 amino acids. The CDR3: CASSLVRGWGRQETQYF. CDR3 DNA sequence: TGTGCCAGCAGCTTAGTGAGGGGCTGGGGACGCCAAGAGACCCAGTACTTC.

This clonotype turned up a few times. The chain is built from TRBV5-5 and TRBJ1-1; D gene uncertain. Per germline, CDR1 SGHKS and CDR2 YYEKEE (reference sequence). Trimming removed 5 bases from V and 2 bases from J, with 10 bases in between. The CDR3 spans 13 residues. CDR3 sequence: CASRGFLNTEAFF. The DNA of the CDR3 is TGTGCCAGCAGGGGATTTTTAAACACTGAAGCTTTCTTT.

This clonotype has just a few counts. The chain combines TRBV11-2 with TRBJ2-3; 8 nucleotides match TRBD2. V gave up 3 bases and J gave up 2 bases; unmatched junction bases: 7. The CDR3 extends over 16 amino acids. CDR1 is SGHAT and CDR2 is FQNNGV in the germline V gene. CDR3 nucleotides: TGTGCCAGCAGCTTCGGGAGGGGGGGGTCCACAGATACGCAGTATTTT. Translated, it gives CASSFGRGGSTDTQYF.

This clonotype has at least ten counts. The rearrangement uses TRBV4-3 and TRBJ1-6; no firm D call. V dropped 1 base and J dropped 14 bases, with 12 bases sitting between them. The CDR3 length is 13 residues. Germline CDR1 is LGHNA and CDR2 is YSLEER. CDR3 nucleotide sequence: TGCGCCAGCAGCCAAGGAGAGGCCGGGACCCTCCACTTT. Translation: CASSQGEAGTLHF.

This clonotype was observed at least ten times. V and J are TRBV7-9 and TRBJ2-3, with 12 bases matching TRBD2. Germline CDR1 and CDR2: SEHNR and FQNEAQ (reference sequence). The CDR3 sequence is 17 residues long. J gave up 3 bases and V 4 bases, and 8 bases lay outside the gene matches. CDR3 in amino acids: CASSSATSGRETDTQYF. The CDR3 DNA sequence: TGTGCCAGCAGCTCCGCGACTAGCGGGAGAGAGACAGATACGCAGTATTTT. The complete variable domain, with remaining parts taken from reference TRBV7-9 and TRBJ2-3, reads DTGVSQNPRHKITKRGQNVTFRCDPISEHNRLYWYRQTLGQGPEFLTYFQNEAQLEKSRLLSDRFSAERPKGSFSTLEIQRTEQGDSAMYLCASSSATSGRETDTQYFGPGTRLTVL.